This T cell receptor (beta chain) was captured in a study of T cells after posttransplantation cyclophosphamide. Study-wide results and limits: Later blood repertoires were often dominated by clones from the donor CD8+ memory compartment. After PTCy, TRB diversity resembled that of CNI/methotrexate controls. Blood and skin or GI T cell repertoires showed limited TRB overlap.

CDR3 size: 13 residues. The V end lost 5 bases, the J end lost 8 bases, and 12 bases lay between the germline ends. Germline CDR1 is LNHDA and CDR2 is SQIVND (reference sequence). With regard to this clone: Its antigen remains unidentified.

The related graft donor's blood sample was taken on the day of bone marrow donation. Repertoires were generated with immunoSEQ multiplex PCR, while TCRdb's copy carries only in-frame clones and drops some. Altogether around 47,000 clones are present, 94% being singletons, with the ten largest covering approximately 2.9%. This chain links TRBV19 with TRBJ1-4; no reliable D call. The sample taken for sequencing was PBMCs. The receptor was isolated from a woman aged 25 to 39 in good health and a related stem cell transplant donor. For the CDR3, the DNA is TGTGCCAGTAGTGGGCAGGCGAAGGAAAAACTGTTTTTT. As protein: CASSGQAKEKLFF.